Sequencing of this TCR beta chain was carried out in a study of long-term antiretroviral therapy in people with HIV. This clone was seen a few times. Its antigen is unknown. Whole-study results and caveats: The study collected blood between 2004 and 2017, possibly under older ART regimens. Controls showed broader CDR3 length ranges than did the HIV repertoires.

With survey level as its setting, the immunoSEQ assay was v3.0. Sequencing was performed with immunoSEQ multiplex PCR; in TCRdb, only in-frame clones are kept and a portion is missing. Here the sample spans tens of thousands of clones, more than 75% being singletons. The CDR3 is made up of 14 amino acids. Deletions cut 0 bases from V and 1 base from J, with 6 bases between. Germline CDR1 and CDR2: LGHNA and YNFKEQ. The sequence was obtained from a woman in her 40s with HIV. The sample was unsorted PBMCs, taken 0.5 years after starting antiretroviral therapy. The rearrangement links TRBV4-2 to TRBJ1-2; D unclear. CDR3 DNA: TGTGCCAGCAGCCAAGATCCAGATAACTATGGCTACACCTTC. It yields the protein CASSQDPDNYGYTF.